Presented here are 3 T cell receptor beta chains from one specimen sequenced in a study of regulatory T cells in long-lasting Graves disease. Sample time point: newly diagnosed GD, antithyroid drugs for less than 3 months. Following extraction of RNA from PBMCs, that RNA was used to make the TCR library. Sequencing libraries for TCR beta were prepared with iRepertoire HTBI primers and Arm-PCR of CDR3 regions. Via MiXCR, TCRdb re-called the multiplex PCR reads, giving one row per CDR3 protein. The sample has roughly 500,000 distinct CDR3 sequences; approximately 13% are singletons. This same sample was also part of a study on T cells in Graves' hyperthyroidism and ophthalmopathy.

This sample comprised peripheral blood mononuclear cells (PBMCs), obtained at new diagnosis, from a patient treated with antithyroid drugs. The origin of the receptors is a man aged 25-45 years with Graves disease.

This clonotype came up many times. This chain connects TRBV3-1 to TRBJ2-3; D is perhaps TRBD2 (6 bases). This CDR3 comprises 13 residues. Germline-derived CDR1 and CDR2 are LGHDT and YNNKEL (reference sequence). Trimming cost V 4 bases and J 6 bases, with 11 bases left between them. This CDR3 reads CASSPSAGDTQYF. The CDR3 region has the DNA TGTGCCAGCAGCCCTAGCGCGGGGGATACGCAGTATTTT.

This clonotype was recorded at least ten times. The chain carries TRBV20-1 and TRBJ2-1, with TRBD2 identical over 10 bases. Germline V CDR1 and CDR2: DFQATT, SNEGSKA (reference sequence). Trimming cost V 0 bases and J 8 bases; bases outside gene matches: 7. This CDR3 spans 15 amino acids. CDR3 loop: CSARDASGRWDEQFF. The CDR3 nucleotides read TGCAGTGCTAGAGATGCTAGCGGGAGATGGGATGAGCAGTTCTTC.

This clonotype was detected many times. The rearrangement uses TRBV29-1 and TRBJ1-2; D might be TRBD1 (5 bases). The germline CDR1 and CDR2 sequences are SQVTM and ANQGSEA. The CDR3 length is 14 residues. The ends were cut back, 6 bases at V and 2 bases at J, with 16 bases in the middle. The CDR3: CSVGTGERNYGYTF. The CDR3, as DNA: TGCAGCGTGGGGACGGGGGAGAGAAACTATGGCTACACCTTC.